These 10 T cell receptor beta chains were all obtained from the same sample, sequenced in a study of glioma-infiltrating T cells after dendritic cell vaccination. The data were produced by immunoSEQ multiplex PCR, yet TCRdb's version contains in-frame clones alone and is incomplete. The sample lists tens of thousands of clones; 70% to 90% were seen once. The sample in question was blood, obtained before dendritic cell vaccination. These receptors came from a human donor with glioblastoma.

The rearrangement uses TRBV5-1 and TRBJ1-2; D is undetermined. V dropped 6 bases and J dropped 7 bases, with 16 bases sitting between them. The CDR3 length is 13 residues. CDR1 is SGHRS and CDR2 is YFSETQ in the germline V gene. The CDR3 here is CASTSEGTGGYTF. The CDR3 region has the DNA TGCGCCAGCACTAGTGAGGGTACCGGTGGCTACACCTTC.

CDR3 loop: CASSPRGGGGAGEKLFF. CDR3 coding DNA: TGTGCCAGCAGCCCGCGAGGGGGCGGGGGGGCAGGGGAAAAACTGTTTTTT. V usage is TRBV7-3 and J usage is TRBJ1-4, with TRBD1 matching 7 bases. The CDR3 covers 17 residues. Germline V gives CDR1 SGHTA, CDR2 FQGTGA. With V trimmed by 5 bases and J by 8 bases, 17 bases remained unmatched.

This rearrangement joins TRBV15 to TRBJ2-1; D ambiguous. Germline V gives CDR1 LNHNV, CDR2 YYDKDF (reference sequence). The CDR3 covers 12 residues. Trimming took 0 bases from V and 6 from J, leaving 3 bases between them. The CDR3, as DNA: TGTGCCACCAGCAGAGATCGCAATGAGCAGTTCTTC. It translates to CATSRDRNEQFF. Using reference TRBV15 and TRBJ2-1 for the parts outside the CDR3, the full variable domain is DAMVIQNPRYQVTQFGKPVTLSCSQTLNHNVMYWYQQKSSQAPKLLFHYYDKDFNNEADTPDNFQSRRPNTSFCFLDIRSPGLGDTAMYLCATSRDRNEQFFGPGTRLTVL.

The chain links TRBV6-1 to TRBJ2-7; D might be TRBD1 (5 bases). The CDR3 sequence is 15 residues long. The germline V and J ends were trimmed by 1 base and 3 bases, with 13 bases remaining between them. The V gene's germline CDR1 is MNHNS and CDR2 SASEGT. The CDR3 nucleotides are TGTGCCAGCAGTGAAGGGGGAACAGGTCACTACGAGCAGTACTTC. Amino acid sequence: CASSEGGTGHYEQYF.

The chain joins TRBV25-1 to TRBJ1-1, with D possibly TRBD1 on 5 matching bases. Trimming left V 0 bases short and J 1 base short, with 12 bases between. CDR1 is MGHDK, CDR2 SYGVNS, per germline. The CDR3 totals 16 residues. CDR3 nucleotide sequence: TGTGCCAGCAGTGAATACCCCCCGGGGGAGAACACTGAAGCTTTCTTT. It codes for CASSEYPPGENTEAFF. Full variable domain (outside the CDR3, taken from reference TRBV25-1 and TRBJ1-1): EADIYQTPRYLVIGTGKKITLECSQTMGHDKMYWYQQDPGMELHLIHYSYGVNSTEKGDLSSESTVSRIRTEHFPLTLESARPSHTSQYLCASSEYPPGENTEAFFGQGTRLTVV.

This clone was counted a few times. The chain recombines TRBV25-1 with TRBJ1-4, with D possibly being TRBD1 (5 bases). The CDR3 runs 12 residues. Trimming left V 5 bases short and J 11 bases short, with 12 bases between. CDR1 MGHDK and CDR2 SYGVNS come from the germline V gene. The CDR3 region is CASSRPQEKLFF. As DNA, the CDR3 is TGTGCCAGCAGTCGACCACAGGAGAAACTGTTTTTT.

Concerning this clone: Distinct nucleotide sequences in the sample also encode this CDR3. This chain links TRBV5-1 with TRBJ1-5, with a possible D match to TRBD1 (5 bases). The CDR3 runs to 15 residues. V lost 2 bases and J lost 4, with 13 bases in between. Looked up from germline, CDR1 is SGHRS and CDR2 is YFSETQ. CDR3 bases: TGCGCCAGCAGCTTAGAAGGGGTGGAAAATCAGCCCCAGCATTTT. Amino acid sequence: CASSLEGVENQPQHF.

The rearrangement joins TRBV7-9 to TRBJ2-7; maybe TRBD2 (6 bases). V was clipped by 2 bases and J by 4 bases, with 6 bases between them. The CDR3 runs 12 residues. Per the germline V gene, CDR1 is SEHNR and CDR2 is FQNEAQ (reference sequence). This CDR3 reads CASSLSGYEQYF. In DNA form, the CDR3 reads TGTGCCAGCAGCTTAAGCGGGTACGAGCAGTACTTC.

A few counts support this clone. This chain uses TRBV12-5 with TRBJ1-2, with no clear D. Germline V lookup: CDR1 LGHNT, CDR2 FRNRAP. This CDR3 contains 11 residues. The germline V and J ends were trimmed by 5 bases and 4 bases, with 5 bases remaining between them. In nucleotides, the CDR3 is TGTGCTAGTGGTGAGCTCTATGGCTACACCTTC. This translates into CASGELYGYTF.

This chain uses TRBV19 with TRBJ2-3, with 8 bases matching TRBD1. CDR1 LNHDA and CDR2 SQIVND come from the germline V gene (reference sequence). With V trimmed by 4 bases and J by 6 bases, 6 bases remained unmatched. This CDR3 has 14 amino acids. The CDR3 region is CASSRQGAGDTQYF. The DNA of the CDR3 is TGTGCCAGTAGTAGGCAGGGGGCAGGGGATACGCAGTATTTT.